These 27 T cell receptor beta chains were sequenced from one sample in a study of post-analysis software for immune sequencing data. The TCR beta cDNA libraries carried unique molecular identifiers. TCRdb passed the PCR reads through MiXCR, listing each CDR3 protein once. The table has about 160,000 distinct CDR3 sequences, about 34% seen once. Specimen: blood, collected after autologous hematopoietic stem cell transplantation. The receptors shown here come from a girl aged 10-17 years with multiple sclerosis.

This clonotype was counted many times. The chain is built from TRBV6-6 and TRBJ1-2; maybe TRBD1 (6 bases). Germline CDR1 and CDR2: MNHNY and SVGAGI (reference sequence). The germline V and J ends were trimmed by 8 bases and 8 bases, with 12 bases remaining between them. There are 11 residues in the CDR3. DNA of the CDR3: TGTGCCAGCGGACAGAAAGGGGGCTACACCTTC. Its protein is CASGQKGGYTF.

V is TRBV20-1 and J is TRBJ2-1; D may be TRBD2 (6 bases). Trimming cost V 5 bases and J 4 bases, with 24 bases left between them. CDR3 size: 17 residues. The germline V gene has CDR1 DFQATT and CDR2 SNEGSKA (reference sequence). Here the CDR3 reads CSAPTLESRDSYNEQFF. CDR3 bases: TGCAGTGCTCCAACGCTGGAAAGCCGGGACTCATACAATGAGCAGTTCTTC.

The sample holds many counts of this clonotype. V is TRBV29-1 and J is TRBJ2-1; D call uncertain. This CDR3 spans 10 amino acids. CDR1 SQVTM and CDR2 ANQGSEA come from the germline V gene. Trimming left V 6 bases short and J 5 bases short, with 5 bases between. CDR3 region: CSVENNEQFF. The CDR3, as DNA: TGCAGCGTAGAGAACAATGAGCAGTTCTTC.

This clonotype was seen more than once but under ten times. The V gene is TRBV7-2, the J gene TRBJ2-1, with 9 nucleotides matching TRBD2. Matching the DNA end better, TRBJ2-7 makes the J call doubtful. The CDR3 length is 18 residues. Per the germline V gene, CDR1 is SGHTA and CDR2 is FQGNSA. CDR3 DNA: TGTGCCAGCAGCTTGAGAAGGGCTAGCGGGATTTCCTACAATGAGCAGTACTTC. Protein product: CASSLRRASGISYNEQYF.

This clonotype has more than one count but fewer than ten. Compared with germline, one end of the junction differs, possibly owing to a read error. CDR3 region: CSVLDRDGYNEQFF. CDR3 coding DNA: TGCAGCGTTTTGGACAGGGATGGCTACAATGAGCAGTTCTTT. The chain has TRBV29-1 and TRBJ2-1, with 8 bases identical to TRBD1. This CDR3 spans 14 amino acids. Germline-derived CDR1 and CDR2 are SQVTM and ANQGSEA.

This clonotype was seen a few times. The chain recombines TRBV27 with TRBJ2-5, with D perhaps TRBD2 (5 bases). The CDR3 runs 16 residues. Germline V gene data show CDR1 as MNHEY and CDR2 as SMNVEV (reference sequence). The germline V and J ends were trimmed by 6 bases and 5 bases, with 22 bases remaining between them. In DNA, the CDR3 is TGTGCCAGCAGCCCTGGTATAACTAGGTTCCCGGAGACCCAGTACTTC. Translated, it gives CASSPGITRFPETQYF.

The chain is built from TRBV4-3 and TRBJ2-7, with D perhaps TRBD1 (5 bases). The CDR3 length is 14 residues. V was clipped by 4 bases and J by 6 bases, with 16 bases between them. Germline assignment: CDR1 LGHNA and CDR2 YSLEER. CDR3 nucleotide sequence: TGCGCCAGCAGCCCCGACCCTACAGGAGCCGAGCAGTACTTC. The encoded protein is CASSPDPTGAEQYF.

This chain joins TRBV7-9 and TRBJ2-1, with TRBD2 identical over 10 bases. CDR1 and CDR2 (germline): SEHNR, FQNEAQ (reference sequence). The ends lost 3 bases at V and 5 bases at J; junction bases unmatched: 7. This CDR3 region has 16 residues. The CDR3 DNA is TGTGCCAGCAGCTTCGGGCAGCGGGAGGGAAACAATGAGCAGTTCTTC. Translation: CASSFGQREGNNEQFF.

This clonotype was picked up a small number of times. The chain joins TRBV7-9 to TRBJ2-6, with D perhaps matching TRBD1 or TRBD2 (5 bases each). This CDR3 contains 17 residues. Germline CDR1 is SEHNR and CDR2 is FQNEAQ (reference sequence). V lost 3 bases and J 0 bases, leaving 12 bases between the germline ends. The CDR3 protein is CASSFRDPNSGANVLTF. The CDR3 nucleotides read TGTGCCAGCAGCTTCCGGGACCCAAACTCTGGGGCCAACGTCCTGACTTTC.

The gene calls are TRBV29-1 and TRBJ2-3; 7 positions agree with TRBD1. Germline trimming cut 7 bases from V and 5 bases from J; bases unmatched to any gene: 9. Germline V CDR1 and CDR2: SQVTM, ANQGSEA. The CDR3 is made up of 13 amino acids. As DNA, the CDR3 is TGCAGCGGTGAGGGGGCCGCGATAGATACGCAGTATTTT. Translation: CSGEGAAIDTQYF.

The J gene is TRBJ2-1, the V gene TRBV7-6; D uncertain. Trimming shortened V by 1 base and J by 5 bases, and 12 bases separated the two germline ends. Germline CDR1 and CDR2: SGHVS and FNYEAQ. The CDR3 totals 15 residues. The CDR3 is CASSLVSGWNNEQFF. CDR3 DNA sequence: TGTGCCAGCAGCTTAGTCTCCGGCTGGAACAATGAGCAGTTCTTC.

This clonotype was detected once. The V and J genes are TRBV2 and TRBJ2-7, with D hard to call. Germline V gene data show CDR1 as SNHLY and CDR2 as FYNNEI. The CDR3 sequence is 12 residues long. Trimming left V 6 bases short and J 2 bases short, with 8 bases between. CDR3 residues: CASSQTAYEQYF. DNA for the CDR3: TGTGCCAGCAGCCAAACCGCCTACGAGCAGTACTTC.

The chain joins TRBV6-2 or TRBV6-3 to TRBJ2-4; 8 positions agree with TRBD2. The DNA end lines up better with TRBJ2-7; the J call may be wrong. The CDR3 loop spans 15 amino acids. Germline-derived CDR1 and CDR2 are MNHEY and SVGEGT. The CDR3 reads CASSKRERASYEQYF. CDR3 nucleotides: TGTGCCAGCAGTAAGCGGGAGCGCGCCTCCTACGAGCAGTACTTC.

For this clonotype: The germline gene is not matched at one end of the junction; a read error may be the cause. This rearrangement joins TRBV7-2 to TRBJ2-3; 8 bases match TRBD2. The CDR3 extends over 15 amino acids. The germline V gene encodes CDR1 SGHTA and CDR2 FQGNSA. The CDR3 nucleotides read TGTGCCAGCAGCCCCCCGGGACTAGGCACAGATGCGCAGTATTTT. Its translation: CASSPPGLGTDAQYF.

The DNA for the CDR3 is TGCGCCAGCAGCTTGGAAGGGACAGGGAGGGGCTACACCTTC. This codes for CASSLEGTGRGYTF. V gene TRBV5-1 combines with J gene TRBJ1-2, with TRBD1 identical over 9 bases. This CDR3 is built from 14 residues. Germline values: CDR1 SGHRS, CDR2 YFSETQ. V was pared by 0 bases and J by 8 bases, with 5 bases of the junction left unmatched. The full variable domain, its missing parts supplied by reference TRBV5-1 and TRBJ1-2, is KAGVTQTPRYLIKTRGQQVTLSCSPISGHRSVSWYQQTPGQGLQFLFEYFSETQRNKGNFPGRFSGRQFSNSRSEMNVSTLELGDSALYLCASSLEGTGRGYTFGSGTRLTVV.

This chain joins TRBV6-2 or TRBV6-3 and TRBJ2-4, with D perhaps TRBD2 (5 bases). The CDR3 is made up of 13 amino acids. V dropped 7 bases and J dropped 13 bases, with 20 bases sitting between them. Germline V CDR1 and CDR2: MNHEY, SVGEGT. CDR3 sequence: CASIGASPREQYF. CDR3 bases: TGTGCCAGCATTGGAGCTTCTCCGAGGGAGCAGTACTTC.

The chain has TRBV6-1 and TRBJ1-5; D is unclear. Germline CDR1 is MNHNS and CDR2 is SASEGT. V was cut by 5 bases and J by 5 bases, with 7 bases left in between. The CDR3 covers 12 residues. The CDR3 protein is CASSRGDQPQHF. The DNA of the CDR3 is TGTGCCAGCAGTCGGGGAGATCAGCCCCAGCATTTT.

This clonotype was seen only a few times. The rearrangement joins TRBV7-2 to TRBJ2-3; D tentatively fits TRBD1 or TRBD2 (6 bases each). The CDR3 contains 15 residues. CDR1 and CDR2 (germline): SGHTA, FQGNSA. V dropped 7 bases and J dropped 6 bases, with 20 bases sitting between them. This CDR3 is CASNIGGPGWDTQYF. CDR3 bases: TGTGCCAGCAACATAGGGGGGCCTGGGTGGGATACGCAGTATTTT.

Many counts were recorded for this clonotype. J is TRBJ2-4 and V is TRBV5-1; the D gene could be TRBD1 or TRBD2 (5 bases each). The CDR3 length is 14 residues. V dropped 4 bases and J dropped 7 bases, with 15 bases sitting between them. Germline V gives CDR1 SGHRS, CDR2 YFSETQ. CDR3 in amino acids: CASSASFEGNIQYF. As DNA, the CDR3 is TGCGCCAGCAGCGCTAGCTTTGAGGGGAACATTCAGTACTTC.

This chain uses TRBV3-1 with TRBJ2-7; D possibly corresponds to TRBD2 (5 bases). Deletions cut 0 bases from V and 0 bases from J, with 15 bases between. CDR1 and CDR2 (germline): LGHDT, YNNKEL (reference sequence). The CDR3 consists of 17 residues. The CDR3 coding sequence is TGTGCCAGCAGCCAAGACGCCCTAGCAGGAGTCTCCTACGAGCAGTACTTC. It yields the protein CASSQDALAGVSYEQYF.

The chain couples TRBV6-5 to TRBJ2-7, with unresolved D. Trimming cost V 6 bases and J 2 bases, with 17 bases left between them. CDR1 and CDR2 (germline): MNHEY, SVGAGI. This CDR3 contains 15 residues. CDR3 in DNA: TGTGCCAGCAGGGCAGGAGTGGGGTCAACCTACGAGCAGTACTTC. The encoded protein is CASRAGVGSTYEQYF.

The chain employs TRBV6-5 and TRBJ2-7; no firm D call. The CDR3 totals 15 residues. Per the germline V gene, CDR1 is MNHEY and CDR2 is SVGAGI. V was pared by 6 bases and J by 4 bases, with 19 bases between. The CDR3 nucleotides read TGTGCCAGCAGGGGCCGTGCCAGAGGTGGGTACGAGCAGTACTTC. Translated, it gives CASRGRARGGYEQYF.

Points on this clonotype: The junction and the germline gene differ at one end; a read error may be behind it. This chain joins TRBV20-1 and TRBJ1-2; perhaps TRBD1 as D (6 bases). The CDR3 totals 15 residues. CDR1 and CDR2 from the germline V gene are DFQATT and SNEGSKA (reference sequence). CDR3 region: CSASPRGGVYYGHTF. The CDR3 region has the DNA TGCAGTGCTAGCCCCAGGGGCGGAGTATACTATGGCCACACCTTC.

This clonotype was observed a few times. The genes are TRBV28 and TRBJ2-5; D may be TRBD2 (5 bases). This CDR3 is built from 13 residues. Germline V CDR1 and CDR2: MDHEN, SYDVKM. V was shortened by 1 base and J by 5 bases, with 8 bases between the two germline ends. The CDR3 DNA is TGTGCCAGCAGTTTATTCGGGATTGAGACCCAGTACTTC. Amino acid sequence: CASSLFGIETQYF.

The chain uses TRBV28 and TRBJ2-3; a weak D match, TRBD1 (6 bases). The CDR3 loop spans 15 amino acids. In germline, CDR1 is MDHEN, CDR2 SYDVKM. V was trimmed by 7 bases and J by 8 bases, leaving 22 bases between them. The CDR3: CASTLEAIGQTTQYF. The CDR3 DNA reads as TGTGCCAGCACCCTAGAGGCTATAGGACAGACTACGCAGTATTTT.

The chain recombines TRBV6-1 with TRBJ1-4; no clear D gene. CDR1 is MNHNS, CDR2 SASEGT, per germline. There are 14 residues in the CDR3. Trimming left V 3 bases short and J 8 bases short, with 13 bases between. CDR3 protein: CASSDVVVYEKLFF. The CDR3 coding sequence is TGTGCCAGCAGTGACGTGGTCGTCTACGAAAAACTGTTTTTT.

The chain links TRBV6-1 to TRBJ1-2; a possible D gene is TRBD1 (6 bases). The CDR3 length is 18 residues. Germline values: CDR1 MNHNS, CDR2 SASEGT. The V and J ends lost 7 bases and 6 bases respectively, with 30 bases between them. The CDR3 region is CASTDPRRPTGTRDGYTF. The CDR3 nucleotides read TGTGCCAGCACCGACCCCCGTAGACCCACAGGGACTAGGGATGGCTACACCTTC.